Described below is a single TCR beta chain sequence and its context. This record belongs to a study of blood T cell repertoires in COVID-19. Turning to the study itself: Some COVID-19 samples were acute and others convalescent; all came from the United States, Italy and Spain.

Generated by immunoSEQ multiplex PCR, the TCRdb table keeps only in-frame clones and is missing some. The sample lists about 240,000 clones; more than 75% were seen once. Those enrolled, adults aged about 18 to 95 years, came from about two dozen US areas. V lost 3 bases and J 10 bases, leaving 10 bases between the germline ends. The CDR3 contains 12 residues. The chain joins TRBV12-3 or TRBV12-4 to TRBJ2-1; no firm D call. The source is a woman aged 40 to 49 with acute COVID-19. Input material: PBMCs or T cells enriched from blood (not recorded which). The CDR3 DNA follows: TGTGCCAGCAGTTTTGAGAGAGCCGAGCAGTTCTTC. This sequence encodes CASSFERAEQFF.